The present entry profiles one T cell receptor beta chain with its context. The sample is drawn from a study of blood T cell repertoires in COVID-19. Study details: Collection of acute and convalescent COVID-19 samples took place in the United States, Italy and Spain. T cells, B-cell-depleted T cells, or PBMCs supplied cDNA or gDNA.

Original processing notes: Amplification of reference gene primers provided the estimated nucleated cell counts. Generated by immunoSEQ multiplex PCR, the TCRdb table keeps only in-frame clones and is missing some. V, J and clone size reflect that table, while D and trimming were determined from the DNA. The data show roughly 76,000 clones, roughly 85% seen once. Sequences were obtained from peripheral blood. The TCR sequence derives from a man aged 25 to 40 with acute or convalescent COVID-19.

The CDR3 region is CASSPAGGAYEQYF. The CDR3 DNA sequence: TGTGCCAGCAGCCCCGCGGGAGGAGCCTACGAGCAGTACTTC. The V and J genes are TRBV2 and TRBJ2-7; 8 nucleotides match TRBD2. V lost 6 bases and J lost 2; bases outside the gene matches: 6. CDR3 size: 14 residues. Germline CDR1 reads SNHLY; CDR2 reads FYNNEI.